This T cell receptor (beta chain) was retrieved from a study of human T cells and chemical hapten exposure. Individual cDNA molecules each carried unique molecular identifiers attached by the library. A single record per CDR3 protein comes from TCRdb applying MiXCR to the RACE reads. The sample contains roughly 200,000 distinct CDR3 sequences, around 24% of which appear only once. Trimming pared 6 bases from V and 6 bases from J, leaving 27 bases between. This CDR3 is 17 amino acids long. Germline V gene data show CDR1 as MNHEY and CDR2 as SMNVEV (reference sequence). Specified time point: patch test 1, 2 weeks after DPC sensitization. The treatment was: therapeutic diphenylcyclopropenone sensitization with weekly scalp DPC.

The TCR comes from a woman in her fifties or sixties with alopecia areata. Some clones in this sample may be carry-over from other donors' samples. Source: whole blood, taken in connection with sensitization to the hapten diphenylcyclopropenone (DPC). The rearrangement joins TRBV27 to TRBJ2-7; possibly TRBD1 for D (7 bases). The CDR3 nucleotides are TGTGCCAGCAGGAGAGCCGGGACAGATAGTTCCGGGGGCGAGCAGTACTTC. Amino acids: CASRRAGTDSSGGEQYF.